The following is a T cell receptor (beta chain) sequence with its context. This record comes from a study of T cell changes during pregnancy in multiple sclerosis. From germline, CDR1 is SGHTA and CDR2 FQGNSA. The trim removed 4 bases at V and 4 bases at J, leaving 6 bases unmatched. This CDR3 spans 14 amino acids. Here immunoSEQ multiplex PCR was the method, and the copy in TCRdb shows in-frame clones only, minus some. The repertoire holds under 120,000 clones, with approximately 90% as singletons. This TCR was recovered from a female donor with multiple sclerosis, enrolled in a pregnancy study. J is TRBJ2-5 and V is TRBV7-2, with 7 bases fitting TRBD2. Here the sequenced sample was peripheral blood, taken after pregnancy. The DNA for the CDR3 is TGTGCCAGCAGCTGGGGGGGGTCGGGAGAGACCCAGTACTTC. This translates into CASSWGGSGETQYF.